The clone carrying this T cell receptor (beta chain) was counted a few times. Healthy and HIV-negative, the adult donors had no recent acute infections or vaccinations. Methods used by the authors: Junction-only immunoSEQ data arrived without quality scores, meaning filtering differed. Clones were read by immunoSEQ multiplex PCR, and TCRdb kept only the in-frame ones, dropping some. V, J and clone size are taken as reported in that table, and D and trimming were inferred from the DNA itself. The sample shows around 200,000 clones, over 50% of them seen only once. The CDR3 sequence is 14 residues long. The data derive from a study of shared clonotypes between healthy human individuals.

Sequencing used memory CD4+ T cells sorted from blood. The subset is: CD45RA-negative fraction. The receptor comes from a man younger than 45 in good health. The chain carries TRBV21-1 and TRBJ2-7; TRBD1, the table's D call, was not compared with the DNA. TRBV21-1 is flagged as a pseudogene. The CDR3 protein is CASSTTQGSYEQYF. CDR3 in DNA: TGTGCCAGCAGCACCACACAGGGCTCCTACGAGCAGTACTTC.